The source of this TCR beta chain is a study of T cell changes during pregnancy in multiple sclerosis. Produced via immunoSEQ multiplex PCR; TCRdb's table is partial and in-frame only. The sample lists about 36,000 clones, roughly 93% occurring once. The material was CD4+ T cells from peripheral blood mononuclear cells, obtained in the first trimester of pregnancy. The receptor was derived from a female donor with multiple sclerosis, enrolled in a pregnancy study.

This CDR3 reads CASSQEARAEAFF. For the CDR3, the DNA is TGCGCCAGCAGCCAAGAAGCGAGGGCTGAAGCTTTCTTT. The V and J genes are TRBV4-3 and TRBJ1-1; D remains unclear. CDR3 length: 13 amino acids. V lost 0 bases, J lost 6 bases, and 8 bases lay in between. Looked up from germline, CDR1 is LGHNA and CDR2 is YSLEER.